This TCR beta chain derives from a study of blood T cells in healthy people across ages. Germline CDR1 SNHLY, CDR2 FYNNEI. V lost 6 bases, J lost 15 bases, and 6 bases lay in between. This CDR3 region has 8 residues. With a J-beta primer mix and a sample-barcoded 5' primer, a second PCR ran roughly 7 to 11 cycles. TCRdb re-called the 5' RACE reads through MiXCR, storing one row per CDR3 protein. Here the sample spans approximately 830,000 distinct CDR3 sequences, about 62% being singletons. On this clonotype: What it recognizes is unknown.

Study results and caveats: Unsorted PBMC input precluded a conclusive naive versus antigen-experienced comparison. Diversity figures based on one million T cells were deemed too low.

The source material was blood. The sequence derives from a man younger than 40 in good health. The chain uses TRBV2 and TRBJ2-1; D not certain. CDR3: CASSDRFF. CDR3 sequence (DNA): TGTGCCAGCAGCGATCGGTTCTTC.